A selection of T cell receptor beta chains follows, all from one sample in a study of OX40 agonist ivuxolimab in advanced cancers. The protocol was immunoSEQ multiplex PCR, while the TCRdb copy is restricted to in-frame clones and leaves out a portion. The table records 70,000 to 80,000 clones, roughly 87% of them present only once. This material consisted of CD4+ or CD8+ T cells sorted from blood, taken in a trial of the OX40 agonist ivuxolimab. These receptors were obtained from an adult with an advanced solid tumor such as melanoma, head and neck, liver or kidney cancer. Both conserved end residues are part of each CDR3. D genes are given only for firm matches. Only some rows state a clone size, as once, few, many or a class for expanded clones.

>TRBV11-2|-|-|TRBJ2-7
CASSHPSSALYEQYF
>TRBV6-1|-|-|TRBJ1-5
CASSEDRDQPQHF
>TRBV9|-|-|TRBJ2-2
CASSVASRNTGELFF
>TRBV6-5|-|-|TRBJ1-3
CASRGGTAGNTIYF
>TRBV7-8|TRBD2|-|TRBJ2-3
CASSDRRRGGTDTQYF
>TRBV7-6|-|few|TRBJ2-3
CASSFSGSTDTQYF
>TRBV10-3|TRBD1|-|TRBJ1-1
CAITDRVNTEAFF
>TRBV18|TRBD1|few|TRBJ1-1
CASSPPIGQGKLNTEAFF
>TRBV28|TRBD1|-|TRBJ1-5
CASSFPGQGGQPQHF
>TRBV18|-|-|TRBJ1-1
CASSPPKGGNTEAFF
>TRBV11-3|TRBD2|-|-
CASSLGRAGGPPKYYEQYF
>TRBV28|-|-|TRBJ1-1
CASRVTGQKNTEAFF
>TRBV11-2|-|-|TRBJ1-1
CASSFPDTEAFF
>TRBV9|TRBD2|-|TRBJ2-7
CASSVGASGSHEQYF